The sequence of this T cell receptor (beta chain) was determined in a study of blood T cell repertoires in COVID-19. The CDR3 covers 13 residues. V lost 6 bases, J lost 4 bases, and 3 bases stayed unmatched. Clones were sequenced by immunoSEQ multiplex PCR, and TCRdb holds only the in-frame ones, with some missing. The data show about 320,000 clones, with around 90% seen just once and roughly 5.3% held by the top ten. This clonotype originated in a man in his 60s who had recovered from COVID-19. What was sequenced was PBMCs or T cells enriched from blood (not recorded which). This chain joins TRBV12-3 or TRBV12-4 and TRBJ1-3; 7 nucleotides agree with TRBD1. The CDR3 sequence: CASRPTGGNTIYF. The DNA for the CDR3 is TGTGCCAGCAGGCCGACAGGGGGAAACACCATATATTTT.